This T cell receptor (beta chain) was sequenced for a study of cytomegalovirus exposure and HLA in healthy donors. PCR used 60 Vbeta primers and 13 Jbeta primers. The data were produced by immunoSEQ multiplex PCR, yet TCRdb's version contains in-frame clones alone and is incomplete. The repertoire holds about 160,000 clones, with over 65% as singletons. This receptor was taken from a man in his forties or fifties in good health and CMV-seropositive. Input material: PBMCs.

The CDR3 protein is CASSPQGERDEQFF. The CDR3 DNA sequence: TGCGCCAGCAGTCCGCAGGGTGAGCGGGATGAGCAGTTCTTC. The chain joins TRBV4-3 to TRBJ2-1; D perhaps matches TRBD2 (6 bases). Trimming left V 6 bases short and J 8 bases short, with 17 bases between. CDR1 LGHNA and CDR2 YSLEER come from the germline V gene. The CDR3 is 14 amino acids.